This T cell receptor beta chain was found in a study of blood T cell dynamics during melanoma immunotherapy (dated by TCRdb to 2019 to 2021). With regard to the full study: Patients had metastatic melanoma and received first-line pembrolizumab or nivolumab plus ipilimumab as standard of care in the United Kingdom. To identify early correlates of response, the study profiled peripheral T cell receptor repertoires in patients with metastatic melanoma before and after one cycle of checkpoint inhibitor therapy. Consecutive patients formed a training cohort, and a further independent group of patients from the same centre was pooled into an external validation set. Overall study outcomes, separate from this receptor: Patients who later achieved disease control showed a bifurcated PBMC repertoire reorganization at W3, with increased clonality or increased diversity, unlike progressors. The study could not determine whether the T cell clones driving repertoire changes were melanoma-specific or reflected general immune activation. The relatively small sample size was recognized as a factor that could limit how well the results generalize.

As regards this clone: Its antigen has not been determined. It has no much larger one-base neighbor in the sample; base qualities were not kept.

The trim is 2 bases for V and 2 bases for J, with a gap of 16 bases between the germline ends. There are 17 amino acids in the CDR3, from cysteine to phenylalanine inclusive. Only CDR3 DNA remains: 51 bases, in frame from the first base. From a lookup of the germline V gene (reference sequence), CDR1 and CDR2 are LNHDA and SQIVND. A fixed 350 ng of DNA was loaded for every bulk PBMC sample. TCR beta CDR3 sequences were amplified from genomic DNA using the immunoSEQ TCRb Assay kit according to manufacturer instructions. The KAPA Library Quantification Kit for Illumina platforms was used to quantify pooled libraries by qPCR. Sequencing of the pooled libraries was done on an Illumina NextSeq 500, with clustering at about 0.55-1.2 pM. As for the authors' bioinformatics: TCR data were analyzed using immunoSEQ ANALYZER and the R LymphoSeq package. A rearrangement efficiency score was calculated as productive divided by the sum of productive and non-productive CDR3 sequences. Within each patient, timepoints were compared pairwise for clonality, measured with the Gini coefficient, and for diversity, measured with the Renyi index at alpha=1. In LymphoSeq, clonal relatedness was computed using an edit distance of 3, and repertoire similarity was computed using the Bhattacharyya coefficient. To classify response, a linear discriminant analysis based on week-3 changes in clonality and diversity was built with the R MASS and caret packages. What TCRdb holds here is the immuneACCESS table cut down to in-frame rearrangements. Part of the clones is not present; checked against another copy, under half of the missing clones reflect an unresolved V gene, and the others are unexplained. Clone size and V and J calls were adopted from that table, with D and trimming inferred from the DNA. The sample yields approximately 11,000 clones; roughly 80% were counted once. The ten biggest clones cover around 24% of the sample.

According to the study, the label for this sample's time point signals: week 3, after first cycle of checkpoint inhibitor. Blood samples were taken before treatment (T0) and at week 3 (W3), following the first cycle of checkpoint blockade. Except for a couple of patients with rapid clinical progression, response was assessed 12 weeks after the first infusion by RECIST 1.1; disease control meant complete response, partial response or stable disease. Any patient who had received prior systemic cancer treatment, was on concomitant immunosuppressant therapy or had synchronous other active malignancies was excluded. To track both circulating cells and T cell turnover, TCR beta was sequenced from bulk PBMC as well as from plasma cell-free DNA. PBMC were isolated from blood with Lymphoprep and SepMate tubes, followed by red cell lysis. QIAamp DNA Blood Mini kits were used to extract DNA from PBMC and from sorted T cell subsets.

The sequences come from blood, collected from a patient treated with checkpoint blockade. The TCR sequence derives from a human donor with melanoma. The chain couples TRBV19 to TRBJ1-5; TRBD1 is a possible D gene, resting on 5 matching bases. In nucleotide form, the sequence is TGTGCCAGTAGTATAACAAGGCAGGGCCGGGGCAATCAGCCCCAGCATTTT. It encodes CASSITRQGRGNQPQHF.